This entry lists 7 T cell receptor beta chains sequenced from one sample in a study of Graves' ophthalmopathy and Graves' hyperthyroidism. Amplified TCR beta CDR3 regions were obtained using RNA transcripts as template. The workflow started with a first-round RT-PCR run with HTBI primers and then moved on to a second-round multiplex PCR. TCRdb processed the multiplex PCR reads anew with MiXCR; each CDR3 protein has one entry. Of roughly 160,000 distinct CDR3 sequences in the sample, less than 45% are singletons; the top ten hold approximately 6.3%. Sample: peripheral blood. These receptors came from a middle-aged woman with Graves' ophthalmopathy.

CDR3 coding DNA: TGTGCCAGCAGCTCGGGACTAGCGGGAGTGGGCTACGAGCAGTACTTC. Its translation is CASSSGLAGVGYEQYF. This chain uses TRBV7-8 with TRBJ2-7, with 14 bases fitting TRBD2. This CDR3 has 16 residues. CDR1 and CDR2 from the germline V gene are SGHVS and FQNEAQ. V dropped 4 bases and J dropped 3; count of bases not matched to a gene: 5.

Ten or more counts support this clonotype. The CDR3 reads CASSPRTGFEAFF. DNA of the CDR3: TGTGCCAGCAGTCCACGGACCGGGTTTGAAGCTTTCTTT. The rearrangement joins TRBV6-5 to TRBJ1-1; D is undetermined. This CDR3 is 13 amino acids long. Trimming left V 5 bases short and J 7 bases short, with 14 bases between. The germline CDR1 and CDR2 sequences are MNHEY and SVGAGI.

The chain recombines TRBV6-2 or TRBV6-3 with TRBJ1-1, with D uncertain. V was shortened by 8 bases and J by 1 base, with 11 bases between the two germline ends. The germline gives CDR1 MNHEY, CDR2 SVGEGT. The CDR3 is 13 amino acids. CDR3 DNA: TGTGCCAGCGGAGTCCCACGGAACACTGAAGCTTTCTTT. This codes for CASGVPRNTEAFF.

V is TRBV6-5 and J is TRBJ2-5; no firm D call. The better agreement between TRBJ2-7 and the DNA end casts doubt on the J call. The germline V gene encodes CDR1 MNHEY and CDR2 SVGAGI. The CDR3 is made up of 13 amino acids. For the CDR3, the DNA is TGTGCCAGCAGTTACAGCCGGATCTACGAGCAGTACTTC. Amino acids: CASSYSRIYEQYF.

This clonotype was counted ten times or more. The rearrangement links TRBV30 to TRBJ1-1; D gene ambiguous. This CDR3 is 13 amino acids long. Trimming shortened V by 0 bases and J by 6 bases, and 11 bases separated the two germline ends. Germline CDR1 reads GTSNPN; CDR2 reads SVGIG (reference sequence). The CDR3 nucleotides read TGTGCCTGGAGTGTACCCGGTCCCTCTGAAGCTTTCTTT. Protein: CAWSVPGPSEAFF. The whole variable domain, filled in from reference TRBV30 and TRBJ1-1, reads SQTIHQWPATLVQPVGSPLSLECTVEGTSNPNLYWYRQAAGRGLQLLFYSVGIGQISSEVPQNLSASRPQDRQFILSSKKLLLSDSGFYLCAWSVPGPSEAFFGQGTRLTVV.

This clonotype was seen many times. The chain combines TRBV19 with TRBJ1-5, with D maybe TRBD1 (5 bases). CDR3 length: 14 residues. Trimming took 6 bases from V and 7 from J, leaving 16 bases between them. Germline V gene data show CDR1 as LNHDA and CDR2 as SQIVND (reference sequence). CDR3 in amino acids: CASRTDGRLQPQHF. CDR3 in DNA: TGTGCCAGTAGGACAGATGGTAGATTACAGCCCCAGCATTTT.

The chain joins TRBV2 to TRBJ1-2; D not resolved. The CDR3 totals 16 residues. Germline CDR1 SNHLY, CDR2 FYNNEI. The V and J ends lost 0 bases and 4 bases respectively, with 15 bases between them. Written as DNA, the CDR3 is TGTGCCAGCAGTGAAGCCCTAGGATTGTGGGGCTATGGCTACACCTTC. It is translated as CASSEALGLWGYGYTF.